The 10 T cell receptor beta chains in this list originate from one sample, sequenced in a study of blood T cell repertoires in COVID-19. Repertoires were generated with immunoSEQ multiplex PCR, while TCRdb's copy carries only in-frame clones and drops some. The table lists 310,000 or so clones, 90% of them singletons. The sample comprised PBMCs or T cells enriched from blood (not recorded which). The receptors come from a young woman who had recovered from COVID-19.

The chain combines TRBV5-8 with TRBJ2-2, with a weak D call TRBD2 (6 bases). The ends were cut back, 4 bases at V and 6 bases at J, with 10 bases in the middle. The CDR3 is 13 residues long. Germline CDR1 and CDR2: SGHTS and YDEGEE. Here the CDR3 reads CASSPPSAGELFF. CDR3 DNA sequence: TGTGCCAGCAGCCCCCCTAGCGCCGGGGAGCTGTTTTTT.

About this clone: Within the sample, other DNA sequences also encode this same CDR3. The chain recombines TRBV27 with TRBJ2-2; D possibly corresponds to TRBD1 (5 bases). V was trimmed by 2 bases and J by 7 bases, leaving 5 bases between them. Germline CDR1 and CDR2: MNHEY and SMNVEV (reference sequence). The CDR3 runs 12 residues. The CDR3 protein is CASSLRGGELFF. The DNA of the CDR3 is TGTGCCAGCAGTTTAAGGGGCGGGGAGCTGTTTTTT.

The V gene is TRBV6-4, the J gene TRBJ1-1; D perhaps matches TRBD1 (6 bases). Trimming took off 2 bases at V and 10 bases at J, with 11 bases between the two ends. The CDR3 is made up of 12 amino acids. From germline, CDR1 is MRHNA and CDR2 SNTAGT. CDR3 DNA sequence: TGTGCCAGCAGTGACGTACAGGGTACAGCTTTCTTT. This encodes CASSDVQGTAFF.

CDR3 in DNA: TGCGCCAGCAGCTCCACTAGCGGACCGAACACCGGGGAGCTGTTTTTT. This codes for CASSSTSGPNTGELFF. The chain joins TRBV5-1 to TRBJ2-2; 8 bases match TRBD2. The CDR3 is 16 amino acids. Germline trimming cut 3 bases from V and 0 bases from J; bases unmatched to any gene: 4. Looked up from germline, CDR1 is SGHRS and CDR2 is YFSETQ.

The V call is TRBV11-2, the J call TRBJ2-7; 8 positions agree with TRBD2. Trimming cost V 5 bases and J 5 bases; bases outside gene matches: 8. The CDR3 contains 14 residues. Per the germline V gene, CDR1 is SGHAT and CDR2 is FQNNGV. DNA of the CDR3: TGTGCCAGCAGCCTGAGCGGGAGCGAGGACGAGCAGTACTTC. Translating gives CASSLSGSEDEQYF.

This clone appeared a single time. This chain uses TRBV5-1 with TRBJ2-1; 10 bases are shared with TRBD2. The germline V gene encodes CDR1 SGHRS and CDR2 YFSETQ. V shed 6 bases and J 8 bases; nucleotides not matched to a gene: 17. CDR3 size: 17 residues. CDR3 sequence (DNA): TGCGCCAGCACCTACCCATCTGGAGAGCGGGAGGGCCATGAGCAGTTCTTC. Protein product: CASTYPSGEREGHEQFF.

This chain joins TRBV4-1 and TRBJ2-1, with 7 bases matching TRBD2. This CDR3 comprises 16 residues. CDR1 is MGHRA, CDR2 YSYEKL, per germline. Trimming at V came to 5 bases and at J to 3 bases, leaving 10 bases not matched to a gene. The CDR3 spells CASSSFLSGGYNEQFF. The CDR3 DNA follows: TGCGCCAGCAGCTCCTTCTTATCGGGAGGCTACAATGAGCAGTTCTTC.

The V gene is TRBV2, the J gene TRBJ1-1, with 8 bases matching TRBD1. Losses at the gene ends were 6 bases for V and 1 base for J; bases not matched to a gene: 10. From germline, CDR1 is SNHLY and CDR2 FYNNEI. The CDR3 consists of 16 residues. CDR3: CASRTQGAGGNTEAFF. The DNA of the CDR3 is TGTGCCAGCAGAACGCAGGGGGCCGGGGGGAACACTGAAGCTTTCTTT.

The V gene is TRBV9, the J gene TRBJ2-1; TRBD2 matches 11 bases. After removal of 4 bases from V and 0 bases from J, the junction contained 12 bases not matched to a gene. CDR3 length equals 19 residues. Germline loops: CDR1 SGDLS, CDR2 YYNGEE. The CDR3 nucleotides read TGTGCCAGCAGCCTAGGTGTTAGCGGGAGGGGGAGCTCCTACAATGAGCAGTTCTTC. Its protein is CASSLGVSGRGSSYNEQFF.

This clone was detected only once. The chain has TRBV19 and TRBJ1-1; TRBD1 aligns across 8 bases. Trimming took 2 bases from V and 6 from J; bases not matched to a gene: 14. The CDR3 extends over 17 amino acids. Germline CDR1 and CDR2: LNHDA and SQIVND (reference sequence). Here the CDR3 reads CASSIRPGGAGGSEAFF. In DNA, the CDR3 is TGTGCCAGTAGTATACGGCCAGGGGGCGCCGGGGGGTCTGAAGCTTTCTTT. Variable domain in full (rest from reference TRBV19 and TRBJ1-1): DGGITQSPKYLFRKEGQNVTLSCEQNLNHDAMYWYRQDPGQGLRLIYYSQIVNDFQKGDIAEGYSVSREKKESFPLTVTSAQKNPTAFYLCASSIRPGGAGGSEAFFGQGTRLTVV.